Sequencing of this TCR beta chain was carried out in a study of cytomegalovirus exposure and HLA in healthy donors. This CDR3 comprises 15 residues. Per the germline V gene, CDR1 is SGDLS and CDR2 is YYNGEE. Trimming at V came to 4 bases and at J to 2 bases, leaving 5 bases not matched to a gene. PCR used 60 Vbeta primers and 13 Jbeta primers. Under the authors' procedure: Later analysis identified 88 million or so unique TCR beta chains, 8.5 million to 13 million shared. Sequencing used immunoSEQ multiplex PCR; TCRdb keeps in-frame clones, though not all of them. V and J calls and clone size are those listed in that table; D and trimming were worked out from the DNA. Of about 130,000 clones in the sample, around 85% are singletons; the top ten hold about 6.7%.

The chain recombines TRBV9 with TRBJ2-7; 11 nucleotides match TRBD2. The specimen was PBMCs. The clonotype comes from a woman aged 25 to 39 in good health and CMV-seropositive. CDR3 sequence: CASSPRLAGTYEQYF. In DNA, the CDR3 is TGTGCCAGCAGCCCTCGACTAGCGGGAACCTACGAGCAGTACTTC.